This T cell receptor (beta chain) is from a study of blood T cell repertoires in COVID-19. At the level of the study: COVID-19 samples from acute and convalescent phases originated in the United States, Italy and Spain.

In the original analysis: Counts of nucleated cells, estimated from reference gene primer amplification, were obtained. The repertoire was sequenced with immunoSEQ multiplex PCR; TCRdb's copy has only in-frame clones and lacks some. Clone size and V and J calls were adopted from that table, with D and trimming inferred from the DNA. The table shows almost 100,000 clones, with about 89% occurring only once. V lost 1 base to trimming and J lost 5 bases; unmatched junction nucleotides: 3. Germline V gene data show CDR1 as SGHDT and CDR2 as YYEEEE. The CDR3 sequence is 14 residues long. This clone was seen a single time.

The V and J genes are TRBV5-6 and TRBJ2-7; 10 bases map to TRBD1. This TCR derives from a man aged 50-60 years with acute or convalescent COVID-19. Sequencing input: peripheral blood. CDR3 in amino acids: CASSLLGQGNEQYF. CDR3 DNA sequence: TGTGCCAGCAGCTTGCTGGGACAGGGGAACGAGCAGTACTTC. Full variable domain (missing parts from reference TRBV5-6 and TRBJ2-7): DAGVTQSPTHLIKTRGQQVTLRCSPKSGHDTVSWYQQALGQGPQFIFQYYEEEERQRGNFPDRFSGHQFPNYSSELNVNALLLGDSALYLCASSLLGQGNEQYFGPGTRLTVT.